Listed here is a single TCR beta chain. Its target is not known. The data are from a study of OX40 agonist ivuxolimab in advanced cancers. V shed 5 bases and J 11 bases; nucleotides not matched to a gene: 18. This CDR3 is built from 16 residues. The V gene's germline CDR1 is MNHEY and CDR2 SMNVEV (reference sequence). Repertoires were generated with immunoSEQ multiplex PCR, while TCRdb's copy carries only in-frame clones and drops some. Of some 59,000 clones in the sample, approximately 90% are singletons; the top ten hold less than 6%. Overall study results and limits: Patients who responded partially at 0.1-3.0 mg/kg showed clonal expansion ranking among the lowest.

The chain uses TRBV27 and TRBJ1-5, with 7 bases identical to TRBD1. The clonotype originates from an adult with an advanced solid tumor such as melanoma, head and neck, liver or kidney cancer. This material consisted of CD4+ or CD8+ T cells sorted from blood, taken in a trial of the OX40 agonist ivuxolimab. The CDR3 coding sequence is TGTGCCAGCAGTCCCACCGCCCCAGGGGGGAAGGCAGCCCAGCATTTT. It encodes CASSPTAPGGKAAQHF.